This TCR beta chain was captured in a study of blood T cell repertoires in COVID-19. Turning to the study itself: Material from acute and convalescent COVID-19 was sourced from the United States, Italy and Spain.

Germline values: CDR1 SGHRS, CDR2 YFSETQ. V lost 4 bases and J 8 bases, leaving 13 bases between the germline ends. The CDR3 contains 13 residues. Original handling: Amplification with reference gene primers provided the estimates of nucleated cell counts. Here immunoSEQ multiplex PCR was the method, and the copy in TCRdb shows in-frame clones only, minus some. D and trimming come from the DNA, and the V and J calls and clone size come from that table. Of more than 95,000 clones listed, roughly 79% were seen once; the top ten hold 7.5% to 10%. The chain is built from TRBV5-1 and TRBJ1-3; a possible D gene is TRBD1 (6 bases). This receptor was obtained from a woman in her 70s with acute or convalescent COVID-19. The sample was peripheral blood. Here the CDR3 reads CASSPTGRDTIYF. The CDR3 nucleotides are TGCGCCAGCAGCCCTACAGGGAGGGACACCATATATTTT.